Following are 10 T cell receptor beta chains from one sample sequenced in a study of T cells in tumors after PD-1 blockade. Sequencing was performed with immunoSEQ multiplex PCR; in TCRdb, only in-frame clones are kept and a portion is missing. The sample lists 45,000 to 60,000 clones; more than 60% were seen once. Sample: PBMCs, taken before anti-PD-1 therapy. These receptors came from a human donor with advanced basal cell or squamous cell carcinoma (not recorded which).

This clone showed up just once. The chain combines TRBV5-1 with TRBJ1-3; D is uncertain. The last part of the DNA fits TRBJ2-2 better; the J call may be wrong. This CDR3 has 15 residues. From germline, CDR1 is SGHRS and CDR2 YFSETQ. The CDR3 DNA reads TGCGCCAGCAGCTTGGTTCTCGCGAACACCGGGGAGCTGTTTTTT. This gives the protein CASSLVLANTGELFF.

This rearrangement joins TRBV6-6 to TRBJ2-3; tentatively, D is TRBD2 (6 bases). Germline V gene data show CDR1 as MNHNY and CDR2 as SVGAGI (reference sequence). The length of the CDR3 is 12 residues. The V gene lost 8 bases and the J gene lost 2 bases, with 8 bases spanning the gap. The CDR3: CASGGYTDTQYF. In nucleotides, the CDR3 is TGTGCCAGCGGGGGGTACACAGATACGCAGTATTTT.

CDR3 bases: TGTGCAAGTCGCTTAAGGAGTAGGAGAGGGCTCCAAGAGACCCAGTACTTC. As protein: CASRLRSRRGLQETQYF. The chain links TRBV12-2 to TRBJ2-5; TRBD2, the D gene given by the table, was not confirmed from the DNA. TRBV12-2 is a pseudogene segment. The CDR3 runs 17 residues.

The chain recombines TRBV11-3 with TRBJ2-3, with a tentative D call TRBD2 (5 bases). CDR1 and CDR2 from the germline V gene are SGHNT and YENEEA. There are 12 residues in the CDR3. Between the trimmed V and J ends, which lost 3 bases and 8 bases, there was a span of 9 bases. CDR3 coding DNA: TGTGCCAGCAGCTTGGAGGACCCTACGCAGTATTTT. Translation: CASSLEDPTQYF.

V is TRBV10-3 and J is TRBJ2-7, with TRBD1 matching over 8 bases. The CDR3 length is 14 residues. Germline V gene data show CDR1 as ENHRY and CDR2 as SYGVKD. J lost 0 bases, V lost 3 bases, and 1 base had no gene match. CDR3 protein: CAISDGQGSYEQYF. CDR3 DNA: TGTGCCATCAGTGATGGACAGGGCTCCTACGAGCAGTACTTC.

This clone has just one count. This chain uses TRBV28 with TRBJ2-2, with no clear D. The V and J ends lost 3 bases and 3 bases respectively, with 11 bases between them. Germline-derived CDR1 and CDR2 are MDHEN and SYDVKM. The CDR3 sequence is 15 residues long. CDR3 protein: CASSLVPVDTGELFF. The DNA for the CDR3 is TGTGCCAGCAGTTTGGTCCCAGTGGACACCGGGGAGCTGTTTTTT.

The chain carries TRBV6-4 and TRBJ2-3; D could derive from TRBD1 or TRBD2 (5 bases each). Trimming removed 0 bases from V and 4 bases from J, with 8 bases in between. In germline, CDR1 is MRHNA, CDR2 SNTAGT. This CDR3 comprises 14 residues. Here the CDR3 DNA reads TGTGCCAGCAGTGACTCCAGGGACCCAGATACGCAGTATTTT. It encodes CASSDSRDPDTQYF.

This clone appeared a single time. The J gene is TRBJ1-2, the V gene TRBV3-1 (or the pseudogene TRBV3-2); D gene unclear. V gave up 1 base and J gave up 7 bases, with 13 bases separating them. The CDR3 is made up of 14 amino acids. Germline CDR1 and CDR2: LGHDT and YNNKEL (reference sequence). The DNA for the CDR3 is TGTGCCAGCAGCCAAGGTCTGGAGGGCCTTGGCTACACCTTC. This gives the protein CASSQGLEGLGYTF.

CDR3 amino acids: CASSPGQGWQYF. In nucleotides, the CDR3 is TGTGCCAGCTCACCAGGTCAAGGGTGGCAGTACTTC. This chain uses TRBV18 with TRBJ2-7; D uncertain. CDR3 size: 12 residues. Germline-derived CDR1 and CDR2 are KGHSH and LQKENI. Deletions cut 2 bases from V and 9 bases from J, with 11 bases between.

This chain uses TRBV27 with TRBJ2-3, with 12 bases that match TRBD2. Germline trimming cut 6 bases from V and 4 bases from J; bases unmatched to any gene: 8. Germline V gene sequence: CDR1 MNHEY, CDR2 SMNVEV (reference sequence). The CDR3 sequence is 16 residues long. CDR3 nucleotides: TGTGCCAGCAGAACAGCTAGCGGGAGGGCCGCAGATACGCAGTATTTT. It specifies CASRTASGRAADTQYF.